These 27 T cell receptor beta chains were sequenced from one sample in a study of T cells in women clearing cervical HPV infection (dated by TCRdb to between 2018 and 2020). Library construction relied on the immunoSEQ multiplex PCR assay. The table comes from immuneACCESS by way of TCRdb, which keeps in-frame sequences with V and J called. Part of the clones is missing from these tables; in studies checked, under half for an unresolved V gene and the rest for unknown reasons. The sample's records list 25,000 to 30,000 clones. The biggest ten clones account for roughly 10% of the sample. The sequenced sample consisted of blood buffy coat. The receptors come from a woman aged 18-69 years with a cervical HPV16 infection that either progressed to CIN3+ or cleared (not recorded which).

To note about this clone: The CDR3 end is not reached by the read, which stops 3 residues before it; the germline J gene fills it in. The chain carries TRBV5-4 and TRBJ1-5; no clear D. This CDR3 region has 13 residues. Germline V gene lookup returns CDR1 SGHNT and CDR2 YYREEE (reference sequence). The V end lost 0 bases, the J end lost 4 bases, and 5 bases lay between the germline ends. The sequenced part of the CDR3 DNA is TGTGCCAGCAGCTTGGACAGAAATCAGCCC. It is translated as CASSLDRNQP. The entire CDR3 protein reads CASSLDRNQPQHF.

CDR3 loop: CASSWGQGGTGELFF. The sequenced part of the CDR3 DNA is TGTGCCAGCAGCTGGGGACAGGGGGGAACCGGGGAG. The chain combines TRBV5-5 with TRBJ2-2; 11 bases are a match to TRBD1. The read ends 3 residues before the CDR3 terminus; that terminus is restored from the germline J gene. Germline CDR1 SGHKS, CDR2 YYEKEE (reference sequence). V shed 3 bases and J 5 bases; nucleotides not matched to a gene: 3. The length of the CDR3 is 15 residues.

On this clone: Coverage ceases 3 residues before the CDR3 finishes, and the germline J gene fills in the end. This chain connects TRBV7-6 to TRBJ2-2; a weak D match, TRBD1 (5 bases). Germline V gene sequence: CDR1 SGHVS, CDR2 FNYEAQ. This CDR3 region has 14 residues. The CDR3 bases that were read are TGTGCCAGCGCAAAGGGGTCTAGGAATGAAAAG. Its protein product is CASAKGSRNEK. The CDR3 in its entirety is CASAKGSRNEKLFF.

Concerning this clone itself: The read is 3 residues too short to cover the CDR3 end, so that end is filled in from the germline J gene. The chain has TRBV19 and TRBJ2-7; 8 bases line up with TRBD1. With V trimmed by 0 bases and J by 0 bases, 7 bases remained unmatched. The length of the CDR3 is 17 residues. The germline V gene has CDR1 LNHDA and CDR2 SQIVND (reference sequence). CDR3 sequence reads: CASSIDPRDRGSYEQYF. The CDR3 DNA, read in part, is TGTGCCAGTAGTATAGATCCGAGAGACAGGGGCTCCTACGAG.

Points on this clone: The CDR3 end falls 3 residues outside the read, so it is completed with the germline J gene. The chain uses TRBV19 and TRBJ1-2; TRBD1 aligns across 8 bases. CDR3 length: 14 residues. CDR1 and CDR2 from the germline V gene are LNHDA and SQIVND (reference sequence). Unmatched junction bases numbered 4, after V lost 3 bases and J lost 4 bases. Partial CDR3 DNA: TGTGCCAGTAGTATTGACAGGGGATCCTATGGC. Translating gives CASSIDRGSYG. The whole CDR3 protein is CASSIDRGSYGYTF.

In regard to this clone: The read ends 3 residues before the CDR3 terminus; that terminus is restored from the germline J gene. The chain is built from TRBV5-1 and TRBJ1-2; maybe TRBD1 (5 bases). With 4 bases removed from V and 2 bases from J, the gap between germline ends came to 9 bases. The CDR3 consists of 13 residues. Germline CDR1 and CDR2: SGHRS and YFSETQ. The part of the CDR3 DNA that was read is TGCGCCAGCAGCCTGGGGCCAAACTATGGC. Translating it yields CASSLGPNYG. The entire CDR3 is CASSLGPNYGYTF.

Notes on this clone: Read coverage stops 3 residues before the CDR3 terminus; the germline J gene supplies the remainder. V gene TRBV7-9 combines with J gene TRBJ1-2; D not resolved. Germline lookup yields CDR1 SEHNR and CDR2 FQNEAQ (reference sequence). This CDR3 has 12 residues. The CDR3 region is CASSLESYDYTF. The DNA read from the CDR3 is TGTGCCAGCAGCTTAGAGTCCTACGAC.

Note on this clone: The read is 3 residues too short to cover the CDR3 end, so that end is filled in from the germline J gene. The rearrangement joins TRBV19 to TRBJ1-5, with 8 bases matching TRBD1. After removal of 9 bases from V and 7 bases from J, the junction contained 14 bases not matched to a gene. This CDR3 comprises 15 residues. Germline CDR1 is LNHDA and CDR2 is SQIVND (reference sequence). The CDR3 region is CASQDRDLRDQPQHF. The sequenced part of the CDR3 DNA is TGTGCCAGCCAGGACAGGGATTTACGGGACCAGCCC.

Regarding this clone: The CDR3 is cut off 3 residues early in the read; its end comes from the germline J gene. The V and J genes are TRBV5-1 and TRBJ1-2, with D possibly being TRBD1 (5 bases). Germline CDR1 and CDR2: SGHRS and YFSETQ. This CDR3 comprises 12 residues. V was shortened by 5 bases and J by 2 bases, with 7 bases between the two germline ends. The sequenced part of the CDR3 DNA is TGCGCCAGCAGGGCAGGGAACTATGGC. It specifies CASRAGNYG. The CDR3 reads in full as CASRAGNYGYTF. The entire variable domain, with the rest obtained from reference TRBV5-1 and TRBJ1-2, is as follows: KAGVTQTPRYLIKTRGQQVTLSCSPISGHRSVSWYQQTPGQGLQFLFEYFSETQRNKGNFPGRFSGRQFSNSRSEMNVSTLELGDSALYLCASRAGNYGYTFGSGTRLTVV.

The part of the CDR3 DNA that was read is TGTGCCAGCTCACCGCCAGGAATGAAAGAGACG. Translated, it gives CASSPPGMKET. The full CDR3 sequence reads CASSPPGMKETQYF. The chain is built from TRBV18 and TRBJ2-3, with D unclear. Read sequence stops 3 residues before the CDR3 end, and the germline J gene provides the missing end. CDR1 is KGHSH, CDR2 LQKENI, per germline. CDR3 length equals 14 residues.

CDR3: CASSPRGLAGGRGHEQFF. The covered CDR3 bases are TGTGCCAGCTCACCAAGGGGACTAGCGGGAGGACGGGGACATGAG. This chain joins TRBV18 and TRBJ2-1; 15 nucleotides align to TRBD2. The read ends 3 residues shy of where the CDR3 ends; the end is completed using the germline J gene. The germline gives CDR1 KGHSH, CDR2 LQKENI. The CDR3 covers 18 residues. The V segment lost 2 bases and the J segment 8 bases; nucleotides outside the gene matches: 10.

Regarding this clone: The CDR3 end is not reached by the read, which stops 3 residues before it; the germline J gene fills it in. This chain connects TRBV20-1 to TRBJ2-5; the match to TRBD1 covers 8 bases. J lost 5 bases, V lost 6 bases, and 11 bases had no gene match. Germline CDR1 and CDR2: DFQATT and SNEGSKA (reference sequence). CDR3 length: 14 amino acids. The CDR3 bases that were read are TGCAGTGCCTTCGACAGGGGAGTCGGGGAGACC. Encoded protein: CSAFDRGVGET. The whole CDR3 is CSAFDRGVGETQYF.

Concerning this clone: The read is 3 residues too short to cover the CDR3 end, so that end is filled in from the germline J gene. This chain joins TRBV5-1 and TRBJ1-2, with TRBD1 as a possible D gene (5 bases). V shed 0 bases and J shed 0 bases, with 9 bases lying between them. This CDR3 comprises 15 residues. CDR1 SGHRS and CDR2 YFSETQ come from the germline V gene. The CDR3 sequence is CASSLAPGANYGYTF. CDR3 DNA (partial): TGCGCCAGCAGCTTGGCCCCGGGGGCTAACTATGGC.

CDR3 DNA, as far as it was read: TGTGCCATCAGTCCCGTCGGTGAAAAA. This translates into CAISPVGEK. The full CDR3 protein reads CAISPVGEKLFF. V and J are TRBV10-3 and TRBJ1-4; D gene ambiguous. The read falls 3 residues short of the CDR3 end, and the missing part is taken from the germline J gene. CDR3 length equals 12 residues. Germline V CDR1 and CDR2: ENHRY, SYGVKD. Trimming took off 5 bases at V and 7 bases at J, with 8 bases between the two ends.

Comments on this clone: The read finishes 3 residues shy of the CDR3 end, and the germline J gene is used to complete it. The V call is TRBV6-2 or TRBV6-3, the J call TRBJ1-1; 7 bases map to TRBD1. This CDR3 spans 17 amino acids. Germline assignment: CDR1 MNHEY and CDR2 SVGEGT. V shed 2 bases and J 1 base; nucleotides not matched to a gene: 10. The CDR3 loop reads CASSYERTGASNTEAFF. The covered CDR3 bases are TGTGCCAGCAGTTACGAGCGAACAGGGGCATCGAACACTGAA.

Note on this clone: Read coverage stops 3 residues before the CDR3 terminus; the germline J gene supplies the remainder. The chain couples TRBV7-9 to TRBJ2-2, with D maybe TRBD2 (6 bases). Germline assignment: CDR1 SEHNR and CDR2 FQNEAQ (reference sequence). CDR3 length equals 14 residues. Partial CDR3 DNA: TGTGCCAGCAGCTTGAGCCAGGGACTTGAAAAG. This translates into CASSLSQGLEK. The entire CDR3 protein is CASSLSQGLEKLFF.

Notes on this clone: Read sequence stops 3 residues before the CDR3 end, and the germline J gene provides the missing end. V usage is TRBV7-6 and J usage is TRBJ2-1, with 9 positions matching TRBD2. From germline, CDR1 is SGHVS and CDR2 FNYEAQ. With V trimmed by 1 base and J by 7 bases, 11 bases remained unmatched. The CDR3 length is 17 residues. The sequenced CDR3 bases are TGTGCCAGCAGCTTAGATCCCGCGGGAGGGCCGGCGAATGAG. Translated, it gives CASSLDPAGGPANE. The whole CDR3 protein reads CASSLDPAGGPANEQFF.

A note on this clone: The read terminates 3 residues ahead of where the CDR3 ends, so the germline J gene completes it. The chain links TRBV11-2 to TRBJ2-1; D unclear. This CDR3 is 13 amino acids long. V was pared by 0 bases and J by 9 bases, with 9 bases between. Germline CDR1 is SGHAT and CDR2 is FQNNGV. The sequenced part of the CDR3 DNA is TGTGCCAGCAGCTTAGAAGCATCCGTTGAG. As protein: CASSLEASVE. The entire CDR3 protein is CASSLEASVEQFF.

Concerning this clone itself: The missing CDR3 end, 3 residues past where the read stops, is filled in from the germline J gene. The chain is built from TRBV19 and TRBJ2-1, with D perhaps matching TRBD1 (6 bases). Germline values: CDR1 LNHDA, CDR2 SQIVND (reference sequence). The CDR3 sequence is 14 residues long. V was trimmed by 5 bases and J by 4 bases, leaving 12 bases between them. CDR3 DNA, as far as it was read: TGTGCCAGTAGTTACTATGGGACATACAATGAG. Its protein product is CASSYYGTYNE. The whole CDR3 reads CASSYYGTYNEQFF.

Turning to this clone: Read sequence stops 3 residues before the CDR3 end, and the germline J gene provides the missing end. The V and J genes are TRBV29-1 and TRBJ2-1; D is perhaps TRBD2 (5 bases). This CDR3 is built from 11 residues. Germline lookup yields CDR1 SQVTM and CDR2 ANQGSEA. The V and J ends lost 5 bases and 7 bases respectively, with 9 bases between them. The CDR3 is CSVSGGNEQFF. The DNA read from the CDR3 is TGCAGCGTTTCAGGAGGTAATGAG.

A note on this clone: Read data end 3 residues before the CDR3 end; the end is taken from the germline J gene. The chain uses TRBV20-1 and TRBJ1-6, with D tentatively TRBD1 (6 bases). V was shortened by 0 bases and J by 1 base, with 10 bases between the two germline ends. CDR3 length: 16 residues. Per germline, CDR1 DFQATT and CDR2 SNEGSKA (reference sequence). The covered CDR3 bases are TGCAGTGCTAGAGACCCCGGACAGTCCTATAATTCACCC. Its translation is CSARDPGQSYNSP. The full CDR3 is CSARDPGQSYNSPLHF.

Details on this clone: The sequence runs out 3 residues before the end of the CDR3; the remainder is reconstructed from the germline J gene. This chain links TRBV14 with TRBJ1-1; TRBD1 aligns across 8 bases. Germline-derived CDR1 and CDR2 are SGHDN and FVKESK. After removal of 5 bases from V and 4 bases from J, the junction contained 6 bases not matched to a gene. The CDR3 extends over 14 amino acids. The covered CDR3 bases are TGTGCCAGCAGCGTCACAGGGGGAAGCACTGAA. Amino acids: CASSVTGGSTE. The whole CDR3 region reads CASSVTGGSTEAFF. Full variable domain (rest looked up from reference TRBV14 and TRBJ1-1): EAGVTQFPSHSVIEKGQTVTLRCDPISGHDNLYWYRRVMGKEIKFLLHFVKESKQDESGMPNNRFLAERTGGTYSTLKVQPAELEDSGVYFCASSVTGGSTEAFFGQGTRLTVV.

As regards this clone: The read falls 3 residues short of the CDR3 end, and the missing part is taken from the germline J gene. This chain uses TRBV5-1 with TRBJ2-7; 7 bases agree with TRBD1. The CDR3 length is 15 residues. Germline values: CDR1 SGHRS, CDR2 YFSETQ. After removal of 4 bases from V and 2 bases from J, the junction contained 9 bases not matched to a gene. The CDR3 protein is CASSDLPGQPYEQYF. The sequenced part of the CDR3 DNA is TGCGCCAGCAGCGATCTCCCGGGACAGCCCTACGAG.

The CDR3 bases that were read are TGTGCCAGTAGTACGTCTGGGGCCAACGTC. Encoded protein: CASSTSGANV. The whole CDR3 region reads CASSTSGANVLTF. The genes are TRBV19 and TRBJ2-6; D uncertain. The DNA ends 3 residues before the CDR3 does, and the rest of the CDR3 is filled in from the germline J gene. Germline CDR1 LNHDA, CDR2 SQIVND (reference sequence). V dropped 4 bases and J dropped 1 base, with 2 bases sitting between them. The CDR3 spans 13 residues.

Of note for this clone: The read ends 3 residues before the CDR3 terminus; that terminus is restored from the germline J gene. The chain uses TRBV30 and TRBJ1-1; 7 positions match TRBD1. This CDR3 has 12 amino acids. Germline V lookup: CDR1 GTSNPN, CDR2 SVGIG (reference sequence). Germline trimming cut 6 bases from V and 3 bases from J; bases unmatched to any gene: 4. The DNA read from the CDR3 is TGTGCCTGCAGGGGGAGGGACACTGAA. Amino acid sequence: CACRGRDTE. The CDR3 as a whole reads CACRGRDTEAFF.

Note on this clone: The read ends 3 residues before the CDR3 terminus; that terminus is restored from the germline J gene. The chain employs TRBV6-2 or TRBV6-3 and TRBJ2-2; TRBD2 matches 13 bases. The CDR3 loop spans 17 amino acids. Germline assignment: CDR1 MNHEY and CDR2 SVGEGT. V lost 2 bases, J lost 6 bases, and 6 bases stayed unmatched. The DNA read from the CDR3 is TGTGCCAGCAGTTACGGACGACTAGCGGGGGGTTCCGGGGAG. As protein: CASSYGRLAGGSGE. The CDR3 as a whole reads CASSYGRLAGGSGELFF.

In the case of this clone: The observed sequence ends 3 residues before the CDR3 terminus, with the missing tail filled in from the germline J gene. The chain is built from TRBV7-2 and TRBJ2-1; TRBD2 is a possible D gene (5 bases). V dropped 3 bases and J dropped 6 bases, with 9 bases sitting between them. Germline loops: CDR1 SGHTA, CDR2 FQGNSA. CDR3 length: 13 amino acids. The CDR3 loop is CASSLTTPNEQFF. Partial CDR3 DNA: TGTGCCAGCAGCTTGACTACCCCCAATGAG.